Below are 8 T cell receptor beta chains sequenced from a single sample in a study of cytomegalovirus exposure and HLA in healthy donors. In the PCR, 60 Vbeta and 13 Jbeta primers were used. Profiling relied on immunoSEQ multiplex PCR, and the TCRdb table lists in-frame clones only, not all of them. The sample lists 150,000 to 200,000 clones, roughly four fifths occurring once. Sequencing was performed on PBMCs. Receptor source: a man between 18 and 35 years old in good health and CMV-seronegative.

J is TRBJ2-2 and V is TRBV29-1; a weak D match, TRBD1 (5 bases). Between the trimmed V and J ends, which lost 5 bases and 4 bases, there was a span of 8 bases. Germline V gene lookup returns CDR1 SQVTM and CDR2 ANQGSEA. This CDR3 contains 12 residues. CDR3 sequence: CSVTGATGELFF. CDR3 nucleotides: TGCAGCGTTACAGGAGCCACCGGGGAGCTGTTTTTT.

The chain has TRBV5-4 and TRBJ2-7, with D possibly being TRBD2 (5 bases). V was cut by 0 bases and J by 9 bases, with 13 bases left in between. Germline CDR1 SGHNT, CDR2 YYREEE (reference sequence). CDR3 length: 13 amino acids. The CDR3 nucleotides are TGTGCCAGCAGCTTGGCCGACGGGGTTGGGCAGTACTTC. Protein sequence: CASSLADGVGQYF.

About this clone: The germline gene is not matched at one end of the junction; a read error may be the cause. The J gene is TRBJ1-6, the V gene TRBV6-1, with a possible D match to TRBD1 (5 bases). Looked up from germline, CDR1 is MNHNS and CDR2 is SASEGT. CDR3 size: 14 residues. CDR3 DNA: TGTGTCAGCAGCACGACTCAGGGATATTCACCCCTCCACTTT. Protein sequence: CVSSTTQGYSPLHF.

The rearrangement joins TRBV9 to TRBJ1-2; D is perhaps TRBD1 (5 bases). V dropped 0 bases and J dropped 4 bases, with 10 bases sitting between them. There are 14 residues in the CDR3. Germline loops: CDR1 SGDLS, CDR2 YYNGEE. For the CDR3, the DNA is TGTGCCAGCAGCGTAGTGGGACTCGGCTATGGCTACACCTTC. Translation gives CASSVVGLGYGYTF.

This chain uses TRBV2 with TRBJ1-4; 8 nucleotides line up with TRBD1. CDR1 SNHLY and CDR2 FYNNEI come from the germline V gene. This CDR3 has 16 amino acids. V was clipped by 4 bases and J by 3 bases; unmatched bases: 7. Here the CDR3 reads CASSGDRGTPNEKLFF. The CDR3 bases are TGTGCCAGCAGTGGAGACAGGGGAACTCCTAATGAAAAACTGTTTTTT.

The rearrangement joins TRBV10-2 to TRBJ1-5; no clear D gene. CDR3 length: 16 amino acids. V was clipped by 9 bases and J by 0 bases, with 18 bases between them. CDR1 is WSHSY, CDR2 SAAADI, per germline. In DNA, the CDR3 is TGCGCCAGTAGTATACGGGAACCCTATAGCAATCAGCCCCAGCATTTT. Translating gives CASSIREPYSNQPQHF.

The count of this clone is one. V and J are TRBV27 and TRBJ2-7; the match to TRBD2 covers 10 bases. Germline V gene data show CDR1 as MNHEY and CDR2 as SMNVEV (reference sequence). The V segment lost 6 bases and the J segment 0 bases; nucleotides outside the gene matches: 14. The CDR3 totals 18 residues. CDR3: CASRRGSSGGHFSYEQYF. The CDR3 bases are TGTGCCAGCAGGCGAGGATCTAGCGGGGGCCACTTCTCCTACGAGCAGTACTTC.

This clone was recorded once. The rearrangement uses TRBV25-1 and TRBJ2-1; 7 positions match TRBD2. The length of the CDR3 is 15 residues. From germline, CDR1 is MGHDK and CDR2 SYGVNS. J gave up 2 bases and V 5 bases, and 6 bases lay outside the gene matches. The CDR3 DNA sequence: TGTGCCAGCAGTCCTCGGGACTACGCCTACAATGAGCAGTTCTTC. Translated, it gives CASSPRDYAYNEQFF. Variable domain in full (rest from reference TRBV25-1 and TRBJ2-1): EADIYQTPRYLVIGTGKKITLECSQTMGHDKMYWYQQDPGMELHLIHYSYGVNSTEKGDLSSESTVSRIRTEHFPLTLESARPSHTSQYLCASSPRDYAYNEQFFGPGTRLTVL.